The entry below gives a single T cell receptor (beta chain) sequence along with its context. The antigen remains unidentified. There are 15 residues in the CDR3. V was trimmed by 2 bases and J by 0 bases, leaving 8 bases between them. The germline V gene encodes CDR1 LGHDT and CDR2 YNNKEL (reference sequence). These data come from a study of response to subunit inactivated influenza vaccine. Via MiXCR, TCRdb re-called the RT-PCR reads, giving one row per CDR3 protein. The table has about 700,000 distinct CDR3 sequences, 14% seen once. Study-level results: The authors offered the suggestion that each seasonal influenza vaccination recruits few new T cells.

The receptor's source is a man in his fifties or sixties who received an inactivated influenza vaccine. The specimen was PBMCs from blood, collected 14 to 15 days before vaccination. This sequence joins TRBV3-1 and TRBJ2-1, with D tentatively TRBD2 (5 bases). CDR3 bases: TGTGCCAGCAGCCAACAGCGGAGCTCCTACAATGAGCAGTTCTTC. It yields the protein CASSQQRSSYNEQFF.